The present T cell receptor beta chain was sequenced within a study of cytomegalovirus exposure and HLA in healthy donors. With 60 Vbeta and 13 Jbeta primers, the PCR was carried out. Assay used: immunoSEQ multiplex PCR; TCRdb lists only in-frame clones, some missing. The sample lists about 63,000 clones; roughly two thirds were seen once. The CDR3 spans 16 residues. Germline V gene lookup returns CDR1 SGHTS and CDR2 YDEGEE. The trim removed 2 bases at V and 1 base at J, leaving 8 bases unmatched. Study-wide findings and caveats: Among TCR beta chains, those listed as cytomegalovirus-associated numbered some 170. In vitro confirmation showed a few CMV-associated chains to be CMV antigen specific. In an earlier analysis, about 90% or about 30%: the productive usage of most TCR beta V segments.

With respect to this clone: Its specificity is not known.

Sequencing was performed on PBMCs. This TCR derives from a man between 50 and 59 years old in good health and CMV-seronegative. The chain combines TRBV5-8 with TRBJ2-5, with 7 bases fitting TRBD2. The CDR3 loop reads CASSLLVREGQETQYF. The CDR3 bases are TGTGCCAGCAGCTTACTTGTCAGGGAGGGCCAAGAGACCCAGTACTTC.